This T cell receptor beta chain was profiled in a study of blood T cells in healthy people across ages (dated by TCRdb to between 2015 and 2017). Describing the broader study: In model experiments, template switching captured roughly one uniquely barcoded TCR beta cDNA molecule for every two T cells. Donors of different ages were randomly distributed across sequencing lanes to avoid experimental bias. Age-related changes in TCR beta repertoire diversity were measured in the study by deep sequencing normalized with unique cDNA molecular identifiers. Four age groups were formed from the donors: young (average roughly 16 years), middle-aged (around 41), aged (around 62) and long-lived (82). Using the same blood draw, the study looked at two additional independent replicas of 1 million unique cDNA reads for two donors, one aged 18 to 29 and the other aged 80 or older.

Donors were around 37 systemically healthy Caucasian individuals from Russia aged roughly 6 to 90 years. Each donor gave about 9.7 milliliters of peripheral blood, drawn into EDTA-treated Vacutainer tubes. Ficoll-Paque density-gradient centrifugation was used to isolate PBMCs, with at least 7 million per sample. Trizol reagent was used to extract total RNA from PBMCs, with at least 6 micrograms per sample. For every donor, flow cytometry on a PBMC aliquot measured the percentage of naive CD45RAhigh/CD27high T cells. Many counts were recorded for this clonotype. It lacks a known antigen. No qualities accompany the bases; no much larger clone lies one base away. From the cysteine through the phenylalanine, the CDR3 covers 12 amino acids. Just CDR3 DNA is preserved here, 36 bases in frame from base 1. Cut back by 2 bases and 4 bases, the V and J ends lie 9 bases apart. The germline V gene gives CDR1 as SQVTM and CDR2 as ANQGSEA.

Study-wide findings and limitations: Estimates of total diversity based on one million sequenced T cells were regarded as lower bounds and as underestimates. Compared with the aged group, the long-lived group had more naive CD4+ T cells, fewer expanded clones and increased TCR diversity, a pattern suggesting age selection. As age increased, observed TCR beta diversity per million T cells dropped in a roughly linear way, and a significant reduction was already evident by age 40. The CMV infection status of donors was not known, potentially confounding age-related changes in expanded clonotypes. A strong correlation was found between observed TCR beta diversity and the percentage of naive T cells measured by flow cytometry. Since profiling was done on bulk unsorted PBMCs, naive and antigen-experienced compartments could not be conclusively compared.

The library was made by 5' RACE. The sample was run on an Illumina HiSeq 2500. A second PCR of roughly 7 to 11 cycles was performed with a sample-barcoded 5' primer and a J-beta primer mix. A unique molecular identifier was introduced onto each TCR beta cDNA molecule by a template-switch 5' adaptor carrying 12 random nucleotides. Each sample yielded at least 2.5 million CDR3-containing paired-end reads. First-strand cDNA synthesis was performed from all RNA using the Mint cDNA synthesis kit, with priming by a TRBC-specific oligonucleotide. Following uracil-DNA glycosylase treatment, all cDNA underwent a first 18-cycle PCR with the universal primers M1SS and BC2_uni_R. Turning to the authors' computational methods: For normalization, 1 million high-quality reads, each with a distinct molecular identifier, were randomly selected from each sample. Instead of being binned into consensus sequences, reads with shared molecular identifiers were discarded. MiTCR, run with a Q25 quality threshold and the strictest error-elimination algorithm, handled CDR3 identification, clonotype clustering and error correction. Lower-bound total TCR beta diversity was estimated with a nonparametric unseen species model using Euler transformation. TCRdb reworked the public reads: Q25 trimming with fastp, MiXCR clone assembly, productive beta chains retained. Rows are unified per CDR3 protein, each entry keeping the most common DNA and genes. The V and J calls were determined by TCRdb, not by the authors. Across this sample there are 700,000 to 950,000 distinct CDR3 sequences, with roughly 43% seen only once. The ten largest clones add up to less than 25% of the sample.

The chain is made from TRBV29-1 and TRBJ2-7; the D gene identity is not certain. This TCR was sampled from a woman in her sixties in good health. Material for sequencing was blood. The nucleotide sequence is given as TGCAGCGTTGAAACGCGAGATTACGAGCAGTACTTC. The translation is CSVETRDYEQYF.